Shown below are 2 T cell receptor beta chains from a single sample sequenced in a study of shared clonotypes between healthy human individuals. Clones were sequenced by immunoSEQ multiplex PCR, and TCRdb holds only the in-frame ones, with some missing. The data show a few million clones, 93% seen once. Naive CD8 cells lacked CD45RO, underwent positive selection for CCR7 and left out terminally differentiated effector memory CD45RA+ cells. Material for sequencing was naive CD8+ T cells from PBMCs. The receptors here all came from a man aged 18 to 35 in good health. Some clones in this sample may be carry-over from other donors' samples.

The chain combines TRBV4-1 with TRBJ1-5; D is uncertain. The V gene lost 1 base and the J gene lost 4 bases, with 8 bases spanning the gap. CDR3 length: 14 amino acids. Germline CDR1 and CDR2: MGHRA and YSYEKL. The CDR3 DNA reads as TGCGCCAGCAGCCAAGTCCGGAGGAATCAGCCCCAGCATTTT. Protein product: CASSQVRRNQPQHF.

Details on this clone: Distinct nucleotide sequences in the sample also encode this CDR3. The J gene is TRBJ1-1, the V gene TRBV19; D call uncertain. The CDR3 is 13 residues long. Germline V CDR1 and CDR2: LNHDA, SQIVND (reference sequence). The V end lost 5 bases, the J end lost 0 bases, and 7 bases lay between the germline ends. Here the CDR3 reads CASSLGMNTEAFF. The CDR3 DNA reads TGTGCCAGTAGTCTTGGTATGAACACTGAAGCTTTCTTT. Combining the CDR3 with reference TRBV19 and TRBJ1-1 gives the whole variable domain DGGITQSPKYLFRKEGQNVTLSCEQNLNHDAMYWYRQDPGQGLRLIYYSQIVNDFQKGDIAEGYSVSREKKESFPLTVTSAQKNPTAFYLCASSLGMNTEAFFGQGTRLTVV.